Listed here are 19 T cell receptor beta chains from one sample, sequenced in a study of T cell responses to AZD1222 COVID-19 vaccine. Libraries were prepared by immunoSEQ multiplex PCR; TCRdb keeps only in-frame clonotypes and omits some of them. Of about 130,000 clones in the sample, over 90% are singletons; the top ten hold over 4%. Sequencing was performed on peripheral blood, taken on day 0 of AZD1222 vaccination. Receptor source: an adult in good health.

CDR3 DNA: TGTGCCAGTAGTATAGAAGTAGCGGGGATACAAGAGACCCAGTACTTC. It codes for CASSIEVAGIQETQYF. This sequence joins TRBV19 and TRBJ2-5, with 8 positions matching TRBD2. With 0 bases clipped from V and 2 bases from J, the junction kept 5 bases outside the gene matches. Germline V lookup: CDR1 LNHDA, CDR2 SQIVND (reference sequence). The CDR3 runs to 16 residues.

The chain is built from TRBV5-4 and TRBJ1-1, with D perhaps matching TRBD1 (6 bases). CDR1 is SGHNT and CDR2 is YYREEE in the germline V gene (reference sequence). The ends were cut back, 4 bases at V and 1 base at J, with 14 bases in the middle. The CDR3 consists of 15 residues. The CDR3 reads CASSRFTGRNTEAFF. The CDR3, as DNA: TGTGCCAGCAGCCGCTTTACAGGGAGGAACACTGAAGCTTTCTTT.

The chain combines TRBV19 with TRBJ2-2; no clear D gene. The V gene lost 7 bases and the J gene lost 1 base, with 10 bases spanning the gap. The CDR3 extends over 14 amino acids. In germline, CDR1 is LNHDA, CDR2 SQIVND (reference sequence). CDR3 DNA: TGTGCCAGTACTTCCACCTTGAACACCGGGGAGCTGTTTTTT. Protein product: CASTSTLNTGELFF.

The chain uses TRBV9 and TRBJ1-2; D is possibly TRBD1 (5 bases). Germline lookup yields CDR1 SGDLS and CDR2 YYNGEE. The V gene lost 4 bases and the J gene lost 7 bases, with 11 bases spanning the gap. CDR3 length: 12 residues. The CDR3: CASSPQDGGYTF. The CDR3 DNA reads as TGTGCCAGCAGCCCACAGGACGGTGGCTACACCTTC.

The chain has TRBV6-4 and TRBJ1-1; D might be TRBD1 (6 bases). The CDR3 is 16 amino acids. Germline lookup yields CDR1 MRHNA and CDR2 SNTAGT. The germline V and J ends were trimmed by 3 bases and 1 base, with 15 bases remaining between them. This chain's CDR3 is CASSEDKGHPNTEAFF. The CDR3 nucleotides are TGTGCCAGCAGTGAAGATAAGGGACACCCGAACACTGAAGCTTTCTTT.

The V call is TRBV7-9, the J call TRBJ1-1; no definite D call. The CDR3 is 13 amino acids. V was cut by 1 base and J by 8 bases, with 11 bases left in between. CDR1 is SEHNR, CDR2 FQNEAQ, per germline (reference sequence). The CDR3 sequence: CASSLGRAREAFF. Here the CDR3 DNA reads TGTGCCAGCAGCTTAGGACGGGCCCGGGAAGCTTTCTTT.

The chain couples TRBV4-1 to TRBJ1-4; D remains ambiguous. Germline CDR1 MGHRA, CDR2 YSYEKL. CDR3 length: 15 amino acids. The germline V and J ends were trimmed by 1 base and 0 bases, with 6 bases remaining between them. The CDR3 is CASSQVIATNEKLFF. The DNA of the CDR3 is TGCGCCAGCAGCCAAGTCATCGCAACTAATGAAAAACTGTTTTTT.

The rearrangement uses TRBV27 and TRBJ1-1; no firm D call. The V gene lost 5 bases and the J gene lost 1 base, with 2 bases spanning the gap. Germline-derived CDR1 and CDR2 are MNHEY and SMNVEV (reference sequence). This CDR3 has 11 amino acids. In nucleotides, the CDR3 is TGTGCCAGCAGTACGAACACTGAAGCTTTCTTT. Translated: CASSTNTEAFF.

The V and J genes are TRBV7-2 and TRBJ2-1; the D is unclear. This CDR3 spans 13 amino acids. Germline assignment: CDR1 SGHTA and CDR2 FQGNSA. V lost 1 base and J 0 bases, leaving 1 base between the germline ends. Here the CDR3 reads CASSLVSYNEQFF. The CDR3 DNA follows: TGTGCCAGCAGCTTAGTCTCCTACAATGAGCAGTTCTTC.

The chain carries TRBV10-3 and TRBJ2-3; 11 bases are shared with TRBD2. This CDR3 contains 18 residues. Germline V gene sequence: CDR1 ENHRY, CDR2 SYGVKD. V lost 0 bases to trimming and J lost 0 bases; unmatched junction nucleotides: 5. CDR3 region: CAISESLLAGVSTDTQYF. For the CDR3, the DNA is TGTGCCATCAGTGAGTCGCTACTAGCGGGGGTTAGCACAGATACGCAGTATTTT.

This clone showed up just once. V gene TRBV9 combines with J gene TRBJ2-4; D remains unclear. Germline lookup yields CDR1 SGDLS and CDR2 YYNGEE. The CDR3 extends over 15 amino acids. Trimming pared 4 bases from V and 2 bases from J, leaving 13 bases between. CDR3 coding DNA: TGTGCCAGCAGCCCTTCGGTCCTGTCCAAAAACATTCAGTACTTC. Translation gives CASSPSVLSKNIQYF. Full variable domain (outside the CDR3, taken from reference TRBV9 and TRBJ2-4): DSGVTQTPKHLITATGQRVTLRCSPRSGDLSVYWYQQSLDQGLQFLIQYYNGEERAKGNILERFSAQQFPDLHSELNLSSLELGDSALYFCASSPSVLSKNIQYFGAGTRLSVL.

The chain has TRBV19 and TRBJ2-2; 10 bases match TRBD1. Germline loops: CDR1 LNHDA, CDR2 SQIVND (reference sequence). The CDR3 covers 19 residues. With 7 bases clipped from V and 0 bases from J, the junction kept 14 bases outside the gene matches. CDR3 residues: CASKTHRDRGAPNTGELFF. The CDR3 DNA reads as TGTGCCAGTAAAACTCACCGGGACAGGGGCGCACCGAACACCGGGGAGCTGTTTTTT.

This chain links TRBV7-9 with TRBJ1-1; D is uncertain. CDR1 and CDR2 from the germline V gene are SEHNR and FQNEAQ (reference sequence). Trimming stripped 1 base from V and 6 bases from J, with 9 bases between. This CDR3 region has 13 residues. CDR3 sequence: CASSLEVISEAFF. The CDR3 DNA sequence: TGTGCCAGCAGCTTAGAGGTAATCTCTGAAGCTTTCTTT.

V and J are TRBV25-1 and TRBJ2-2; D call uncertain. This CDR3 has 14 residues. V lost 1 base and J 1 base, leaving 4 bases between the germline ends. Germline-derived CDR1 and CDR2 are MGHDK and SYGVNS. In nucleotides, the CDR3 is TGTGCCAGCAGTGAATCTGAGAACACCGGGGAGCTGTTTTTT. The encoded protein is CASSESENTGELFF.

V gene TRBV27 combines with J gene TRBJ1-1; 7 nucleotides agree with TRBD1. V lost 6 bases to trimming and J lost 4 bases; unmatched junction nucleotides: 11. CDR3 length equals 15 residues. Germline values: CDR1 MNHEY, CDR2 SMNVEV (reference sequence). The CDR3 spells CASSQGVSGVTEAFF. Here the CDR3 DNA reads TGTGCCAGCAGCCAGGGGGTGTCGGGAGTCACTGAAGCTTTCTTT.

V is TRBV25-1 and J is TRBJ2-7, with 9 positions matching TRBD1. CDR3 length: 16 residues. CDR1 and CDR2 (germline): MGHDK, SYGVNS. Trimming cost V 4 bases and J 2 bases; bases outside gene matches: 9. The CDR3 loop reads CASSGRGTGWAYEQYF. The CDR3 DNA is TGTGCCAGCAGTGGTAGAGGGACAGGGTGGGCCTACGAGCAGTACTTC.

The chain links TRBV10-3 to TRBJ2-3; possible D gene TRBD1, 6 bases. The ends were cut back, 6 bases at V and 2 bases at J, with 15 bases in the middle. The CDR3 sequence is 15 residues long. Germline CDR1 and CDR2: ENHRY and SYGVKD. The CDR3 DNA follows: TGTGCCATCAGCAATGAACAGGGAATCACAGATACGCAGTATTTT. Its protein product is CAISNEQGITDTQYF.

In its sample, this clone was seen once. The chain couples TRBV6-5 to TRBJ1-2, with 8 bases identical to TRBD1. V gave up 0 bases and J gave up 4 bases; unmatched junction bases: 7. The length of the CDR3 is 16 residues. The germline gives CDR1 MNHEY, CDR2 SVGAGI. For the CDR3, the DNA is TGTGCCAGCAGTTACTCGTCCCAGGGGGCGAGCTATGGCTACACCTTC. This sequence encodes CASSYSSQGASYGYTF.

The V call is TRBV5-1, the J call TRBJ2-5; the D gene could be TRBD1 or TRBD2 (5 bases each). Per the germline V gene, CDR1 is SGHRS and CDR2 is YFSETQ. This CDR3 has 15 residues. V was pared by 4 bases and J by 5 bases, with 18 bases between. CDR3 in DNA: TGCGCCAGCAGCCAACGGTGGGACGAAACCGAGACCCAGTACTTC. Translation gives CASSQRWDETETQYF.